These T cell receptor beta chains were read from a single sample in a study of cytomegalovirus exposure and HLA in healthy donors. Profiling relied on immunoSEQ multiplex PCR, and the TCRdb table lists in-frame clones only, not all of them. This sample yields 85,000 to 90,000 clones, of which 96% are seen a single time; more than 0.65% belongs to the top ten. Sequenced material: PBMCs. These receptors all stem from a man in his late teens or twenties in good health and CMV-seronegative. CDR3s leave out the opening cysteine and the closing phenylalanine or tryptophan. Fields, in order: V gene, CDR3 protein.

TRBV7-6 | ASSLGGSTDNEQF
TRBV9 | ASSTGQGVGEQY
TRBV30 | AWSRTGWGNTEAF
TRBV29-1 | SARGGLAKNIQY
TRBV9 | ASSVGGGGTDTQY
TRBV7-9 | ASSLQREYTDTQY
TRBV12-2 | ASRSQGERDRGNQPQH
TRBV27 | ASSLSAGVKNIQY
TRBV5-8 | ASSSQFGRHNNQPQH
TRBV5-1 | ASSYGQVSSYEQY
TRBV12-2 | ASRRGGKQF
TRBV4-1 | ASSLGGRGRSSGNTIY
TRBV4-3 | ASSQDRSPLETQY
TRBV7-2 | ASSLGTANYGYT
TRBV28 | ASSLGGNLAYEQY
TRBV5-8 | ASSLYWQGNYNEQF
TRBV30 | AWSPGHPQETQY
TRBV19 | ASSGTPNQPQH
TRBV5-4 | ASSFRGSGYEQY
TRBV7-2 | ASRHDRGYGYT
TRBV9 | ASSVSVIHGETQY
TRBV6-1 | ASSGGPNTEAF
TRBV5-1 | ASMTKAEQF
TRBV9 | ASSADSGAF
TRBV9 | ASSLGGGPTDTQY
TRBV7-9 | ASSTPATSTTGELF
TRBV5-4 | ASSPGTGQGAPYGYT
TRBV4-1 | ASSQEGGAYT
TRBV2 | ASELSYNEQF
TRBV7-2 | ASSPGVAGASYNEQF
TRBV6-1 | ASEAGQYQPQH
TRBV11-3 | ASSQTGTGANVLT
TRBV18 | ASSPDREGTDTQY
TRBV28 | ASSGQYSNQPQH
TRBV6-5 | ASSYSEGVLTEAF
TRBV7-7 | ASSYSASGKQETQY
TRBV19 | ASIGRETQSGANVLT
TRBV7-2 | ASSLESRGSAKNIQY
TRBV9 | ASSVASGVYNEQF
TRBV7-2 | ASSVGGGEKLF
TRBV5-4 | AGRKEGGPEETQY
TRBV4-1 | ASSQFFWVENTIY
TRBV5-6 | ASSLMTELAKNIQY
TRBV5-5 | ASSLARAGLVETQY
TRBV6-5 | ASRLRGDSNQPQH
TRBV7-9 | ASSSTEYSNQPQH
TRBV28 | ASSQGLAGGPGNEQF
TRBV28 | ASSFRGRRTEAF
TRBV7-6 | ASSPRQGTNTEAF
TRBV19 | ASSIDWTGGGRPQH